This T cell receptor (beta chain) was captured in a study of vaccination and CD4 T cells after COVID-19. Treatment specified: approximately 9-day PBMC culture with coronavirus spike peptide pools or control peptides (ViraFEST assay). Of note for this clonotype: Its cognate antigen is unknown.

With the Oncomine TCR Beta short-read assay, DNA from cultured CD4+ T cells was sequenced. Genomic DNA from cultured CD4+ T cells was extracted. Via MiXCR, TCRdb re-called the PCR reads, giving one row per CDR3 protein. The sample includes under 20,000 distinct CDR3 sequences, about 71% seen only once; the top ten take around 5.8%. Input material: CD4+ T cells from blood, cultured in vitro. This receptor was obtained from a human donor who had recovered from COVID-19.

The CDR3 coding sequence is TGTGCCAGCAGTCCGACTAGCGGCTCCTACGAGCAGTACTTC. It encodes CASSPTSGSYEQYF. The rearrangement links TRBV5-4 to TRBJ2-7; 9 bases line up with TRBD2. V shed 5 bases, J shed 0 bases, and the junction held 3 bases outside the gene matches. Germline CDR1 and CDR2: SGHNT and YYREEE (reference sequence). This CDR3 has 14 amino acids.